This T cell receptor (beta chain) was retrieved from a study of cytomegalovirus exposure and HLA in healthy donors. General study findings and limits: CMV serostatus was the sole immune exposure information available. A cluster of highly shared sequence variants was likely a sequencing artifact.

Amplification used 60 Vbeta primers and 13 Jbeta primers. Profiled with immunoSEQ multiplex PCR; TCRdb holds only in-frame clones, not every one. The sample lists more than 95,000 clones, roughly three fifths seen once, with approximately 3% in the top ten. Germline V gene sequence: CDR1 ENHRY, CDR2 SYGVKD. V was trimmed by 1 base and J by 0 bases, leaving 10 bases between them. The CDR3 loop spans 16 amino acids. Those who donated were healthy bone marrow donors. Details on this clone: The antigen is unknown.

This rearrangement joins TRBV10-3 to TRBJ2-1, with TRBD1 as a possible D gene (6 bases). The receptor was derived from a man in his sixties in good health and CMV-seronegative. Sequenced input: PBMCs. Written as DNA, the CDR3 is TGTGCCATCAGTGAGTGGCAGGGGAGCTCCTACAATGAGCAGTTCTTC. Translated: CAISEWQGSSYNEQFF.